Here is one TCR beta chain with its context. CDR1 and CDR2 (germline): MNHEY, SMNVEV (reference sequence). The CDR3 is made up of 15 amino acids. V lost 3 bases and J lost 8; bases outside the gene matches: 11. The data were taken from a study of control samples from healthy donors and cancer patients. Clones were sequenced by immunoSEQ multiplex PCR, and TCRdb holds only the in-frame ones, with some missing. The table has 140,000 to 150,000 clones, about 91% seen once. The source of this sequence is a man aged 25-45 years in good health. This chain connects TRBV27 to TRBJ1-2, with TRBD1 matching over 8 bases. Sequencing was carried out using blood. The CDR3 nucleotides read TGTGCCAGCAGTTTCTATCCCCCGACAGGGGTAGGCTACACCTTC. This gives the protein CASSFYPPTGVGYTF.